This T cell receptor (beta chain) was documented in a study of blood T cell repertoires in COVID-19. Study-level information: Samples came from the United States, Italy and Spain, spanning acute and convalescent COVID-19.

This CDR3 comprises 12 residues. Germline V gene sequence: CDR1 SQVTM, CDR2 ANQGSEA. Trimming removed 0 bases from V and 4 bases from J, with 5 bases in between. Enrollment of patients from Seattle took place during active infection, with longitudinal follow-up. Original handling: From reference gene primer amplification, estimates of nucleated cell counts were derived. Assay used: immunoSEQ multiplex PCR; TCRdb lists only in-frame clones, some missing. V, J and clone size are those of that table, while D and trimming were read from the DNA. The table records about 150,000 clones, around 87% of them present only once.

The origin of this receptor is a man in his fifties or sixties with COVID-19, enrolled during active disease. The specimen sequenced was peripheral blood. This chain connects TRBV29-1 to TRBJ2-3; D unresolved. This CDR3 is CSVEDLSDTQYF. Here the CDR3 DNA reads TGCAGCGTTGAAGATCTTTCAGATACGCAGTATTTT.